This entry lists 25 T cell receptor beta chains sequenced from one sample in a study of cytomegalovirus exposure and HLA in healthy donors (dated by TCRdb to between 2016 and 2019). The library relied on the immunoSEQ multiplex PCR assay. For the multiplex PCR, a mixture combining 60 forward primers for TCR Vbeta segments and 13 reverse primers for TCR Jbeta segments was used. TCRdb limited this immuneACCESS table to in-frame rearrangements with V and J called. A share of clones is missing; checked studies link under half to unresolved V genes, and the rest is unexplained. The sample profile shows 70,000 to 90,000 clones; roughly 76% of them were found once. The ten largest account for 12% of the sample. Specimen: PBMCs. These TCRs come from a male donor in good health and CMV-seropositive.

The rearrangement uses TRBV7-3 and TRBJ1-1, with D possibly matching TRBD1 (5 bases). Germline V gene lookup returns CDR1 SGHTA and CDR2 FQGTGA. CDR3 length: 13 amino acids. Trimming took off 6 bases at V and 4 bases at J, with 12 bases between the two ends. The CDR3 region is CASSVGVTTEAFF. CDR3 nucleotide sequence: TGTGCCAGCAGTGTAGGGGTCACCACTGAAGCTTTCTTT. Full variable domain (remainder filled in from reference TRBV7-3 and TRBJ1-1): GAGVSQTPSNKVTEKGKYVELRCDPISGHTALYWYRQSLGQGPEFLIYFQGTGAADDSGLPNDRFFAVRPEGSVSTLKIQRTERGDSAVYLCASSVGVTTEAFFGQGTRLTVV.

The genes are TRBV6-6 and TRBJ1-5; 8 nucleotides agree with TRBD1. Looked up from germline, CDR1 is MNHNY and CDR2 is SVGAGI (reference sequence). The CDR3 runs to 16 residues. The ends lost 7 bases at V and 1 base at J; junction bases unmatched: 9. The CDR3 sequence is CASTPGQGESNQPQHF. The CDR3 DNA reads TGTGCCAGCACCCCCGGACAGGGAGAAAGCAATCAGCCCCAGCATTTT.

This chain uses TRBV6-5 with TRBJ2-5; 7 bases fit TRBD1. The germline V gene has CDR1 MNHEY and CDR2 SVGAGI. CDR3 length: 15 amino acids. Trimming took 5 bases from V and 5 from J; bases not matched to a gene: 11. CDR3 protein: CASSTRARGRETQYF. The DNA of the CDR3 is TGTGCCAGCAGTACACGCGCGAGGGGGCGGGAGACCCAGTACTTC.

This chain links TRBV5-4 with TRBJ2-1, with TRBD1 matching 10 bases. J lost 9 bases, V lost 5 bases, and 2 bases had no gene match. Germline loops: CDR1 SGHNT, CDR2 YYREEE (reference sequence). CDR3 size: 12 residues. The CDR3 sequence: CASSGDRGEQFF. The CDR3 region has the DNA TGTGCCAGCAGTGGGGACAGGGGTGAGCAGTTCTTC.

This chain connects TRBV9 to TRBJ2-5; unclear D gene. The germline CDR1 and CDR2 sequences are SGDLS and YYNGEE. V was cut by 3 bases and J by 2 bases, with 5 bases left in between. The CDR3 sequence is 12 residues long. The CDR3 DNA is TGTGCCAGCAGCGCCCCACAAGAGACCCAGTACTTC. This sequence encodes CASSAPQETQYF.

The chain carries TRBV30 and TRBJ1-1, with D hard to call. Germline V gives CDR1 GTSNPN, CDR2 SVGIG (reference sequence). The CDR3 contains 13 residues. The V and J ends lost 3 bases and 4 bases respectively, with 12 bases between them. This chain's CDR3 is CAWRREAGTEAFF. CDR3 DNA sequence: TGTGCCTGGAGGAGGGAAGCGGGCACTGAAGCTTTCTTT.

The chain recombines TRBV11-1 with TRBJ2-5, with TRBD1 matching over 7 bases. V trimming: 5 bases; J trimming: 1 base; junction bases outside the gene matches: 4. CDR3 length: 14 amino acids. The germline V gene encodes CDR1 SGHAT and CDR2 FQDESV (reference sequence). The CDR3 bases are TGTGCCAGCAGCCCACAGGGGTCCCAAGAGACCCAGTACTTC. This sequence encodes CASSPQGSQETQYF.

This clone has just a few counts. The chain couples TRBV5-1 to TRBJ1-5; TRBD1 might be the D (6 bases). V lost 0 bases and J 2 bases, leaving 12 bases between the germline ends. CDR1 is SGHRS and CDR2 is YFSETQ in the germline V gene. The CDR3 is 16 amino acids. CDR3 in DNA: TGCGCCAGCAGCTTGGTACCGGGGGGCGGCAATCAGCCCCAGCATTTT. Translation: CASSLVPGGGNQPQHF. Looking up the rest from reference TRBV5-1 and TRBJ1-5 gives the full variable domain: KAGVTQTPRYLIKTRGQQVTLSCSPISGHRSVSWYQQTPGQGLQFLFEYFSETQRNKGNFPGRFSGRQFSNSRSEMNVSTLELGDSALYLCASSLVPGGGNQPQHFGDGTRLSIL.

The rearrangement links TRBV7-9 to TRBJ1-4; 8 bases agree with TRBD1. The V and J ends lost 5 bases and 7 bases, in that order; junction bases with no gene match: 6. Germline V gene data show CDR1 as SEHNR and CDR2 as FQNEAQ (reference sequence). This CDR3 region has 14 residues. The DNA of the CDR3 is TGTGCCAGCAGCCAAGGACAGGGACGTGAAAAACTGTTTTTT. It is translated as CASSQGQGREKLFF.

This clone showed up just a few times. The chain combines TRBV6-5 with TRBJ1-1; 11 bases are shared with TRBD1. CDR1 is MNHEY and CDR2 is SVGAGI in the germline V gene. Losses at the gene ends were 6 bases for V and 2 bases for J; bases not matched to a gene: 5. This CDR3 has 15 residues. The DNA for the CDR3 is TGTGCCAGCAGAGAGGACAGGGGGCCCAACACTGAAGCTTTCTTT. Translating gives CASREDRGPNTEAFF.

The chain has TRBV2 and TRBJ2-5; weak D call: TRBD2 (6 bases). The V gene lost 6 bases and the J gene lost 2 bases, with 22 bases spanning the gap. Germline V gene lookup returns CDR1 SNHLY and CDR2 FYNNEI. The CDR3 is 17 amino acids. CDR3 DNA: TGTGCCAGCAGCCGTCCGGCATCGTATAGCGGACAAGAGACCCAGTACTTC. It yields the protein CASSRPASYSGQETQYF.

The CDR3 nucleotides read TGCAGCGCTCTGACAGGGGGCGGTCAGCCCCAGCATTTT. This sequence encodes CSALTGGGQPQHF. The chain uses TRBV29-1 and TRBJ1-5; 10 bases fit TRBD1. Germline CDR1 and CDR2: SQVTM and ANQGSEA. The CDR3 totals 13 residues. Losses at the gene ends were 7 bases for V and 6 bases for J; bases not matched to a gene: 6.

This clone was observed a handful of times. V usage is TRBV11-2 and J usage is TRBJ1-2, with D perhaps matching TRBD1 (5 bases). The CDR3 covers 15 residues. Germline V gene data show CDR1 as SGHAT and CDR2 as FQNNGV. Trimming removed 1 base from V and 6 bases from J, with 15 bases in between. The CDR3 sequence: CASSLAPGIFDGYTF. As DNA, the CDR3 is TGTGCCAGCAGCTTAGCGCCAGGGATTTTTGATGGCTACACCTTC.

This clone showed up just a few times. The chain employs TRBV6-5 and TRBJ2-1; D is possibly TRBD2 (6 bases). V lost 7 bases, J lost 9 bases, and 16 bases lay in between. The CDR3 runs to 13 residues. Germline loops: CDR1 MNHEY, CDR2 SVGAGI. The CDR3 here is CASIGLGTREQFF. CDR3 DNA: TGTGCCAGCATTGGTTTGGGGACTCGTGAGCAGTTCTTC.

The CDR3 nucleotides read TGTGCCAGCAGTGTTAAGCTGCCACGAGGGGAAAAACTGTTTTTT. Translation gives CASSVKLPRGEKLFF. The chain has TRBV27 and TRBJ1-4, with unresolved D. CDR3 length equals 15 residues. V shed 5 bases and J shed 8 bases, with 18 bases lying between them. From germline, CDR1 is MNHEY and CDR2 SMNVEV (reference sequence).

The rearrangement links TRBV28 to TRBJ1-5, with D possibly matching TRBD1 (6 bases). V was pared by 8 bases and J by 4 bases, with 21 bases between. Per germline, CDR1 MDHEN and CDR2 SYDVKM. This CDR3 comprises 16 residues. CDR3 sequence: CASGLASGQMNQPQHF. The CDR3 DNA sequence: TGTGCCAGCGGACTAGCTAGCGGACAGATGAATCAGCCCCAGCATTTT.

Remarks on this clone: Germline and junction disagree at one end, which may indicate a read error. The rearrangement uses TRBV27 and TRBJ2-7; 7 bases match TRBD1. Germline V gene sequence: CDR1 MNHEY, CDR2 SMNVEV (reference sequence). The CDR3 sequence is 15 residues long. CDR3 DNA sequence: TGTGCCAGCAGTCTATCAGGGGGTCGCTCCTACGAGCAGTACTTC. Its protein product is CASSLSGGRSYEQYF.

In its sample, this clone was seen a few times. The rearrangement uses TRBV23-1 and TRBJ1-1; perhaps TRBD1 as D (6 bases). TRBV23-1 is assigned to the ORF class and has an uncertain function. V was pared by 3 bases and J by 4 bases, with 15 bases between. The CDR3 extends over 15 amino acids. CDR3 nucleotides: TGCGCCAGCAGTCACCATCACAGGGTTCCCACTGAAGCTTTCTTT. It is translated as CASSHHHRVPTEAFF.

The V gene is TRBV6-4, the J gene TRBJ2-3; a weak D match, TRBD1 (6 bases). The CDR3 has 15 amino acids. Trimming cost V 0 bases and J 1 base, with 8 bases left between them. The germline CDR1 and CDR2 sequences are MRHNA and SNTAGT. CDR3 residues: CASSDSPGGTDTQYF. DNA for the CDR3: TGTGCCAGCAGTGACTCTCCAGGGGGCACAGATACGCAGTATTTT.

This CDR3 is CASSSTGGLYEQYF. The CDR3 DNA sequence: TGCGCCAGCAGCTCTACAGGGGGCCTCTACGAGCAGTACTTC. The chain is built from TRBV4-1 and TRBJ2-7, with 9 bases identical to TRBD1. This CDR3 contains 14 residues. Trimming took 5 bases from V and 3 from J; bases not matched to a gene: 5. Germline CDR1 is MGHRA and CDR2 is YSYEKL.

The chain links TRBV4-2 to TRBJ2-5; 7 nucleotides align to TRBD1. The J call may be wrong; the DNA end is better matched by TRBJ2-7. CDR3 length equals 16 residues. Germline V gives CDR1 LGHNA, CDR2 YNFKEQ. CDR3 coding DNA: TGTGCCAGCAGCCAAGATGGAACAGGGGTGGGATACGAGCAGTACTTC. Its protein product is CASSQDGTGVGYEQYF.

This rearrangement joins TRBV19 to TRBJ2-5; 10 positions agree with TRBD2. There are 14 residues in the CDR3. Germline V gene sequence: CDR1 LNHDA, CDR2 SQIVND (reference sequence). Trimming cost V 6 bases and J 5 bases; bases outside gene matches: 6. The CDR3 loop reads CASRSGGAVETQYF. In DNA, the CDR3 is TGTGCCAGTAGAAGCGGGGGGGCGGTGGAGACCCAGTACTTC.

The chain joins TRBV6-1 to TRBJ2-4, with D possibly TRBD1 on 6 matching bases. The CDR3 contains 15 residues. V was pared by 1 base and J by 0 bases, with 7 bases between. CDR1 and CDR2 (germline): MNHNS, SASEGT. CDR3 amino acids: CASSEGTVAKNIQYF. In DNA, the CDR3 is TGTGCCAGCAGTGAAGGGACAGTAGCCAAAAACATTCAGTACTTC.

The V gene is TRBV10-2, the J gene TRBJ2-1; tentative D call: TRBD2 (6 bases). The CDR3 runs 14 residues. In germline, CDR1 is WSHSY, CDR2 SAAADI. Trimming cost V 7 bases and J 1 base, with 11 bases left between them. Here the CDR3 reads CASTPGSSYNEQFF. The CDR3, as DNA: TGCGCCAGCACCCCCGGGAGTTCCTACAATGAGCAGTTCTTC.

CDR3 in amino acids: CASSAQLGGGGDEQFF. In DNA form, the CDR3 reads TGTGCCAGCAGCGCCCAGCTAGGGGGGGGCGGGGATGAGCAGTTCTTC. This sequence joins TRBV7-9 and TRBJ2-1; D possibly corresponds to TRBD2 (7 bases). V was shortened by 5 bases and J by 8 bases, with 22 bases between the two germline ends. CDR1 is SEHNR and CDR2 is FQNEAQ in the germline V gene (reference sequence). CDR3 length: 16 residues.